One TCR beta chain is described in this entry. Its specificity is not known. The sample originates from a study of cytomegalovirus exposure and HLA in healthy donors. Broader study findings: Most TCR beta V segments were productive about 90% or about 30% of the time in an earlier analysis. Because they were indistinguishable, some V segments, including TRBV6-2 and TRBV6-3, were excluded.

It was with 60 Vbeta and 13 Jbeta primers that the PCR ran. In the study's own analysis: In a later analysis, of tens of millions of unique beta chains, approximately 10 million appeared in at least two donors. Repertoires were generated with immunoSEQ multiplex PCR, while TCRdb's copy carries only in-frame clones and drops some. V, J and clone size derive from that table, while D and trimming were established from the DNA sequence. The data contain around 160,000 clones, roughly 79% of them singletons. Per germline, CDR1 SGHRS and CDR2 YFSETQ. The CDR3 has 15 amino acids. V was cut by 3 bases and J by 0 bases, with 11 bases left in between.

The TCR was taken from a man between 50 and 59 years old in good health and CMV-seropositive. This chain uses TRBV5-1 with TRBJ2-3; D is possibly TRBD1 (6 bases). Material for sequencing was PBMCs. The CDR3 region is CASSWVGASTDTQYF. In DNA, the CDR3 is TGCGCCAGCAGCTGGGTGGGGGCAAGCACAGATACGCAGTATTTT.